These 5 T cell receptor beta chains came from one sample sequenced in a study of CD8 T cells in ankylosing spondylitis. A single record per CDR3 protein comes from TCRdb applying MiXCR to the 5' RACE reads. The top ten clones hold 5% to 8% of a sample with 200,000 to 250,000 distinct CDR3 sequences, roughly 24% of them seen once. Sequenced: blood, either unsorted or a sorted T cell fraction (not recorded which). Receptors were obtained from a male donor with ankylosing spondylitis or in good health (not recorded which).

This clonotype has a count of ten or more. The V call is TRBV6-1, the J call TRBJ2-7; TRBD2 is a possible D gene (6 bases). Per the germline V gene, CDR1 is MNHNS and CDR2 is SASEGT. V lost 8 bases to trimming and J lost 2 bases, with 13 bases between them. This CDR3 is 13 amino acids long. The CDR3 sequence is CASRRDGAYEQYF. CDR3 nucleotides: TGTGCCAGCCGGAGGGACGGGGCCTACGAGCAGTACTTC.

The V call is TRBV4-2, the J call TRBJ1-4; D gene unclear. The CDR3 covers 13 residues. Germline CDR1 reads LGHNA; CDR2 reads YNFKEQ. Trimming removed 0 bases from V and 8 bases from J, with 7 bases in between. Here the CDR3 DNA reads TGTGCCAGCAGCCAAGATACGAGGGAAAAACTGTTTTTT. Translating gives CASSQDTREKLFF.

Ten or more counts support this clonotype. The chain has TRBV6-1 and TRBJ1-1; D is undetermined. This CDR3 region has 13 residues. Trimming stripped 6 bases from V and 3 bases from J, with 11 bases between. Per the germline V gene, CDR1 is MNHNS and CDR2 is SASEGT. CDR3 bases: TGTGCCAGCAGCCGTATACAGTACACTGAAGCTTTCTTT. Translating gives CASSRIQYTEAFF.

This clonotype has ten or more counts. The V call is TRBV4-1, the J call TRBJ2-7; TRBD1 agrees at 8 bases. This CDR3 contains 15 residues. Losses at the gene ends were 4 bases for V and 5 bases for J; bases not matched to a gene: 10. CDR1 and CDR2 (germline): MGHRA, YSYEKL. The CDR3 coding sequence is TGCGCCAGCAGCCTATGGACAGGGATTAGGAACGAGCAGTACTTC. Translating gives CASSLWTGIRNEQYF.

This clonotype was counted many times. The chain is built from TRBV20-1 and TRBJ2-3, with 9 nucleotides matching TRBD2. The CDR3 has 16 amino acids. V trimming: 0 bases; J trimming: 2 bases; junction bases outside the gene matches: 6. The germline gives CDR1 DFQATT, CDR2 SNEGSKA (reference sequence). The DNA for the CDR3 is TGCAGTGCTAGAGACCCCCTAGCGGGACCCACAGATACGCAGTATTTT. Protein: CSARDPLAGPTDTQYF.